The rows below give T cell receptor beta chains drawn from one sample of a study of cytomegalovirus exposure and HLA in healthy donors. Generated by immunoSEQ multiplex PCR, the TCRdb table keeps only in-frame clones and is missing some. The data hold about 85,000 clones, with roughly 80% observed a single time. The sample was PBMCs. The receptors come from a boy aged 5-17 years in good health and CMV-seronegative. The CDR3 runs from the conserved cysteine through the conserved F or W. Fields, in order: CDR3 protein, CDR3 DNA, clone size, J gene, V gene, D gene. D genes are given only for firm matches. Size tells how often a clone was seen (once, few, many) or the class of an expanded clone, and some rows leave it out.

cdr3_aa: CASSLTGAVNQPQHF
cdr3_nt: TGTGCCAGCAGCTTGACAGGGGCTGTCAATCAGCCCCAGCATTTT
clone_size: .
j_call: TRBJ1-5
v_call: TRBV7-2
d_call: TRBD1

cdr3_aa: CASSPGTAYTDTQYF
cdr3_nt: TGTGCCAGCAGCCCCGGGACAGCTTACACAGATACGCAGTATTTT
clone_size: .
j_call: TRBJ2-3
v_call: TRBV11-3
d_call: TRBD1

cdr3_aa: CASSPPTGSYEQYF
cdr3_nt: TGTGCCAGCAGTCCTCCGACAGGGTCCTACGAGCAGTACTTC
clone_size: .
j_call: TRBJ2-7
v_call: TRBV28
d_call: TRBD1

cdr3_aa: CASSFFKRSGEQYF
cdr3_nt: TGTGCCAGCAGCTTCTTTAAACGGTCGGGCGAGCAGTACTTC
clone_size: .
j_call: TRBJ2-7
v_call: TRBV5-4
d_call: .

cdr3_aa: CASSSGGSTDTQYF
cdr3_nt: TGTGCCAGCAGCTCGGGGGGTAGCACAGATACGCAGTATTTT
clone_size: .
j_call: TRBJ2-3
v_call: TRBV7-3
d_call: TRBD2

cdr3_aa: CASSDRGSTDTQYF
cdr3_nt: TGTGCCAGCAGTGACAGGGGAAGCACAGATACGCAGTATTTT
clone_size: once
j_call: TRBJ2-3
v_call: TRBV6-1
d_call: .

cdr3_aa: CASGSLPTTNEKLFF
cdr3_nt: TGCGCCAGCGGGAGCTTACCTACAACTAATGAAAAACTGTTTTTT
clone_size: .
j_call: TRBJ1-4
v_call: TRBV4-3
d_call: .

cdr3_aa: CAWSRGGGGEQFF
cdr3_nt: TGTGCCTGGAGTCGGGGGGGTGGGGGTGAGCAGTTCTTC
clone_size: .
j_call: TRBJ2-1
v_call: TRBV30
d_call: TRBD2

cdr3_aa: CASSPSQRLRGSPLHF
cdr3_nt: TGCGCCAGCAGCCCCTCACAGCGATTACGGGGATCACCCCTCCACTTT
clone_size: .
j_call: TRBJ1-6
v_call: TRBV4-1
d_call: .

cdr3_aa: CASSAQGVWSDQPQHF
cdr3_nt: TGTGCCAGCAGTGCACAGGGGGTTTGGAGTGATCAGCCCCAGCATTTT
clone_size: once
j_call: TRBJ1-5
v_call: TRBV6-1
d_call: TRBD1

cdr3_aa: CASSQKLGSGTGLPDTQYF
cdr3_nt: TGCGCCAGCAGCCAGAAGCTTGGCTCCGGGACAGGGCTACCAGATACGCAGTATTTT
clone_size: once
j_call: TRBJ2-3
v_call: TRBV4-3
d_call: TRBD1

cdr3_aa: CASITPGSGYEQYF
cdr3_nt: TGTGCCAGCATAACACCGGGAAGTGGCTACGAGCAGTACTTC
clone_size: .
j_call: TRBJ2-7
v_call: TRBV28
d_call: .

cdr3_aa: CAISESESAGYTF
cdr3_nt: TGTGCCATCAGTGAGTCAGAGTCCGCTGGCTACACCTTC
clone_size: .
j_call: TRBJ1-2
v_call: TRBV10-3
d_call: .

cdr3_aa: CASGSERASYGYTF
cdr3_nt: TGTGCCAGCGGCAGTGAGCGAGCAAGCTATGGCTACACCTTC
clone_size: .
j_call: TRBJ1-2
v_call: TRBV9
d_call: .

cdr3_aa: CSVGQVLSNEQYF
cdr3_nt: TGCAGCGTGGGTCAGGTGCTCTCGAACGAGCAGTACTTC
clone_size: .
j_call: TRBJ2-7
v_call: TRBV29-1
d_call: .

cdr3_aa: CASSYSREDLTF
cdr3_nt: TGTGCCAGCAGTTACTCGAGAGAGGACTTGACCTTC
clone_size: once
j_call: TRBJ1-2
v_call: TRBV6-5
d_call: .

cdr3_aa: CAGNPAGTGIGELFF
cdr3_nt: TGTGCCGGAAACCCGGCCGGGACAGGAATCGGGGAGCTGTTTTTT
clone_size: .
j_call: TRBJ2-2
v_call: TRBV7-6
d_call: TRBD1

cdr3_aa: CSLRDRYQPQHF
cdr3_nt: TGCAGCTTACGGGACAGATATCAGCCCCAGCATTTT
clone_size: .
j_call: TRBJ1-5
v_call: TRBV29-1
d_call: TRBD1

cdr3_aa: CASSLSTSLYEQYF
cdr3_nt: TGTGCCAGCAGTTTATCCACATCCCTCTACGAGCAGTACTTC
clone_size: .
j_call: TRBJ2-7
v_call: TRBV27
d_call: .

cdr3_aa: CASSDPSGAYNEQFF
cdr3_nt: TGTGCCAGCAGTGACCCTTCTGGAGCCTACAATGAGCAGTTCTTC
clone_size: once
j_call: TRBJ2-1
v_call: TRBV6-4
d_call: .

cdr3_aa: CASSAAGTGGDEQYF
cdr3_nt: TGTGCCAGCAGTGCCGCCGGGACTGGAGGTGACGAGCAGTACTTC
clone_size: .
j_call: TRBJ2-7
v_call: TRBV28
d_call: .

cdr3_aa: CASSFQDAPYEQYF
cdr3_nt: TGTGCCAGCAGCTTTCAGGATGCCCCCTACGAGCAGTACTTC
clone_size: .
j_call: TRBJ2-7
v_call: TRBV7-9
d_call: .

cdr3_aa: CASSSGGPSFEQYF
cdr3_nt: TGTGCCAGCAGCTCGGGAGGGCCATCGTTTGAGCAGTACTTC
clone_size: .
j_call: TRBJ2-7
v_call: TRBV5-4
d_call: TRBD2

cdr3_aa: CASSLRRQPYNEQFF
cdr3_nt: TGTGCCAGCAGTCTCAGGCGTCAACCCTACAATGAGCAGTTCTTC
clone_size: .
j_call: TRBJ2-1
v_call: TRBV28
d_call: .

cdr3_aa: CASSPSLVGGELFF
cdr3_nt: TGTGCCAGCAGTCCTTCGTTAGTTGGCGGGGAGCTGTTTTTT
clone_size: .
j_call: TRBJ2-2
v_call: TRBV28
d_call: .

cdr3_aa: CASSPSGGVNQPQHF
cdr3_nt: TGTGCCAGCTCACCCTCCGGGGGGGTAAATCAGCCCCAGCATTTT
clone_size: .
j_call: TRBJ1-5
v_call: TRBV18
d_call: .